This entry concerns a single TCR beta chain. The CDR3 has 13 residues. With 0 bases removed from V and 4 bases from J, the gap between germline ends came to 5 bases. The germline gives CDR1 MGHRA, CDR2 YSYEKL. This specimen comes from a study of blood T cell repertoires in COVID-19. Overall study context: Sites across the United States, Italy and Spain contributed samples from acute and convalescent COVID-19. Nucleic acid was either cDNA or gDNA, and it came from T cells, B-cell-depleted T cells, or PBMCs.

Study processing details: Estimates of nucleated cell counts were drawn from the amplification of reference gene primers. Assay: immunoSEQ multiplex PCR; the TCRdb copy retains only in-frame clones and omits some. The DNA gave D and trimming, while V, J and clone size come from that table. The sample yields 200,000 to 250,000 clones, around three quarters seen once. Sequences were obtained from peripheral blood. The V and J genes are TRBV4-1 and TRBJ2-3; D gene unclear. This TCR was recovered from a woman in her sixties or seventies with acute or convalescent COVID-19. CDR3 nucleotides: TGCGCCAGCAGCCAAGACGCGGCAGATACGCAGTATTTT. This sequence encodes CASSQDAADTQYF.